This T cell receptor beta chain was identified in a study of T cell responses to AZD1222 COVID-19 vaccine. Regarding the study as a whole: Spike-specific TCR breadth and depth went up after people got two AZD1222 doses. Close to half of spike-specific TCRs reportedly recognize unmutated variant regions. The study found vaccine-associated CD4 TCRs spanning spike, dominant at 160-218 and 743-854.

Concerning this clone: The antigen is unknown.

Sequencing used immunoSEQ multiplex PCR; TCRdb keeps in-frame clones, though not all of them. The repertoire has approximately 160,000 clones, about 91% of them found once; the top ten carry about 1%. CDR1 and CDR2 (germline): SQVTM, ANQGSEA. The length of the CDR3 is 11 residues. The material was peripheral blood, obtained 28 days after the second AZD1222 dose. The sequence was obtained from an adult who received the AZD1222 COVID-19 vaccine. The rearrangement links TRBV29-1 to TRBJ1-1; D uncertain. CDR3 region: CNTSINTEAFF. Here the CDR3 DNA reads TGCAACACTTCTATCAACACTGAAGCTTTCTTT.